This TCR beta chain is drawn from a study of cytotoxic CD8 clonotypes in ibrutinib-treated CLL. A word on this clone: Antigen: not known.

The CDR3 runs to 14 residues. The ends were cut back, 3 bases at V and 2 bases at J, with 11 bases in the middle. In germline, CDR1 is SGHNT, CDR2 YYREEE (reference sequence). Deep sequencing aimed at 1 in 200,000 to 1 in 1 million T cells' resolution. The data were produced by immunoSEQ multiplex PCR, yet TCRdb's version contains in-frame clones alone and is incomplete. This sample has approximately 200,000 clones, with 72% found just once. Study-wide findings and caveats: Progressing patients had sampling times that differed from those of sustained-remission patients.

The source material was PBMCs, sampled after 24 months of ibrutinib treatment. The genes are TRBV5-4 and TRBJ1-2; D is ambiguous. This receptor was taken from a human donor with chronic lymphocytic leukemia. The CDR3 spells CASSSGRENYGYTF. The DNA for the CDR3 is TGTGCCAGCAGCTCGGGAAGGGAGAACTATGGCTACACCTTC.